This TCR beta chain originates from a study of memory CD4+ T cells and cytomegalovirus serostatus (dated by TCRdb to the late 2010s). With respect to the entire study: The cohort included approximately 35 healthy adults from Belgium, of whom 9 were CMV seropositive and roughly 25 were CMV seronegative. The study sequenced CD4+ memory TCRbeta repertoires of a Belgian cohort with known cytomegalovirus serostatus to replicate a published TCR-based CMV serostatus classifier.

Summary of the overall study and its limitations: For predicting CMV serostatus, the median bootstrapped AUC was about 0.95 using the original framework and roughly 0.91 using a US-trained random forest. The results were read as suggesting that the CMV-associated TCR signature is, for the most part, present in the CD4+ memory repertoire. Unlike the original study, which covered naive and memory CD4+ and CD8+ populations, the Belgian study sequenced only CD4+CD45RO+ memory cells. On the Belgian cohort, the classifier based on the original framework reached a median bootstrapped AUC of 0.95, with a 95% CI of 0.76-1.00. Among the 160 or so previously reported CMV-associated TCRbeta sequences, 65 to 85 showed up in the CD4+ memory repertoires, with each one found in between one and five individuals.

In the case of this clone: Its antigen specificity is not known. Per-base qualities were not stored, and no clone one base away is much larger.

The Quick-DNA Microprep Kit was used to extract genomic DNA from the sorted cells. TCRbeta DNA was amplified with the immunoSEQ hsTCRbeta kit following the manufacturer's protocol. An Illumina MiSeq instrument was used to sequence the TCRbeta libraries. In the source study's methods: After out-of-frame sequences were removed, under 2.5 million distinct TCRbeta sequences remained, averaging approximately 67,000 per individual. Each individual was scored according to the count of over 150 previously reported CMV-associated TCRbeta sequences and the total productive distinct TCRbeta count. A beta-binomial model was reimplemented in Python, and scikit-learn random forests with default parameters were trained on data from the US cohort. Classifier performance on the Belgian cohort was summarized as median AUC with percentile confidence intervals calculated over 10,000 bootstrap iterations. TCRdb limited this immuneACCESS table to in-frame rearrangements with V and J called. A share of clones is missing; checked studies link under half to unresolved V genes, and the rest is unexplained. That table is the source of V, J and clone size, and D and trimming were worked out from the DNA. The table for this sample lists 35,000 to 55,000 clones; about 80% of them were counted only once. More than 1.5% of the sample is taken by the ten largest.

Single viable CD3+CD4+CD8-CD45RO+ cells were sorted as memory CD4+ T cells on a FACSAria II. CMV serostatus was determined with a Roche Elecsys assay detecting serum IgG against CMV pp150, pp28, p38 and p52. After thawing, total CD4+ T cells were enriched by positive selection with CD4 magnetic microbeads. The samples came from a separate study whose specific focus was interrogating the CD4+ T cell memory repertoire. Following standard operating procedures, peripheral blood mononuclear cells were isolated and cryopreserved, while serum was kept at -80 degrees C. The staining relied on CD3-PerCP (BW264/56), CD4-APC (RPA-T4), CD45RO-PE (UCHT1) and CD8-Pacific Orange (3B5) antibodies, and Sytox blue was used to exclude non-viable cells. Based on the germline V gene, the CDR1 and CDR2 sequences are SGHRS and YFSETQ. The cysteine opens and the phenylalanine closes a CDR3 of 16 amino acids. CDR3 DNA is the only sequence kept; it has 48 bases, read in frame from the first base. The V end loses 2 bases and the J end loses 4 bases, and a stretch of 16 bases separates them.

The sample consisted of memory CD4+ T cells from blood. The receptor chain draws on TRBV5-1 and TRBJ1-3; possibly the D gene is TRBD1, per 6 matching bases. The clonotype comes from an adult in good health and CMV-seronegative. The DNA sequence is TGCGCCAGCAGCTTAGACAGGCCGGACAGAGGAAACACCATATATTTT. This sequence encodes CASSLDRPDRGNTIYF.